This TCR beta chain comes out of a study of blood T cell repertoires in COVID-19. Study background: Sites across the United States, Italy and Spain contributed samples from acute and convalescent COVID-19. The analysed material was cDNA or gDNA that came from T cells, B-cell-depleted T cells, or PBMCs.

In the original workflow: For nucleated cells, counts were estimated from reference gene primer amplification. Measured with immunoSEQ multiplex PCR; TCRdb has only the in-frame clones, and not every one. D and trimming were read from the DNA, whereas the V and J calls and clone size are those reported in that table. The sample records 45,000 to 65,000 clones, around 90% being singletons. Germline assignment: CDR1 SGHNT and CDR2 YYREEE (reference sequence). V trimming: 5 bases; J trimming: 8 bases; junction bases outside the gene matches: 11. The CDR3 runs 15 residues. The rearrangement uses TRBV5-4 and TRBJ2-2, with 8 bases that match TRBD2. Specimen: peripheral blood. The sequence came from a human donor with acute or convalescent COVID-19. The donor label of this sample is uncertain. The DNA for the CDR3 is TGTGCCAGCAGGCGAGCTAGCGGGTCTACGGGGGAGCTGTTTTTT. Its protein product is CASRRASGSTGELFF.